These 2 T cell receptor beta chains came from one sample sequenced in a study of regulatory T cells in long-lasting Graves disease. Indicated time point: newly diagnosed GD, antithyroid drugs for less than 3 months. PBMC-extracted RNA yielded the TCR library. Relying on iRepertoire HTBI primers and Arm-PCR of CDR3 regions, the team built TCR beta libraries. MiXCR, applied by TCRdb to the multiplex PCR reads, yields one record per CDR3 protein. The table includes more than 400,000 distinct CDR3 sequences, about 16% detected once. These data were likewise used in another study, on T cells in Graves' hyperthyroidism and ophthalmopathy.

The material was peripheral blood mononuclear cells (PBMCs), obtained at new diagnosis, from a patient treated with antithyroid drugs. These receptors all come from a middle-aged man with Graves disease.

This clonotype was counted between two and nine times. The chain recombines TRBV5-4 with TRBJ2-2, with 10 positions matching TRBD2. The V and J ends lost 5 bases and 9 bases, in that order; junction bases with no gene match: 4. Germline values: CDR1 SGHNT, CDR2 YYREEE (reference sequence). This CDR3 has 13 residues. The CDR3 DNA reads as TGTGCCAGCAGTTCTAGCGGGAGTCGGGAGCTGTTTTTT. It translates to CASSSSGSRELFF.

In this sample, this clonotype turned up many times. This chain uses TRBV6-1 with TRBJ1-5, with TRBD1 identical over 7 bases. Per germline, CDR1 MNHNS and CDR2 SASEGT. The V gene end was trimmed by 7 bases and the J gene end by 1 base; junction bases not matched to a gene: 4. The CDR3 contains 14 residues. CDR3 loop: CASNTGQSNQPQHF. CDR3 nucleotides: TGTGCCAGCAACACGGGACAGAGCAATCAGCCCCAGCATTTT.